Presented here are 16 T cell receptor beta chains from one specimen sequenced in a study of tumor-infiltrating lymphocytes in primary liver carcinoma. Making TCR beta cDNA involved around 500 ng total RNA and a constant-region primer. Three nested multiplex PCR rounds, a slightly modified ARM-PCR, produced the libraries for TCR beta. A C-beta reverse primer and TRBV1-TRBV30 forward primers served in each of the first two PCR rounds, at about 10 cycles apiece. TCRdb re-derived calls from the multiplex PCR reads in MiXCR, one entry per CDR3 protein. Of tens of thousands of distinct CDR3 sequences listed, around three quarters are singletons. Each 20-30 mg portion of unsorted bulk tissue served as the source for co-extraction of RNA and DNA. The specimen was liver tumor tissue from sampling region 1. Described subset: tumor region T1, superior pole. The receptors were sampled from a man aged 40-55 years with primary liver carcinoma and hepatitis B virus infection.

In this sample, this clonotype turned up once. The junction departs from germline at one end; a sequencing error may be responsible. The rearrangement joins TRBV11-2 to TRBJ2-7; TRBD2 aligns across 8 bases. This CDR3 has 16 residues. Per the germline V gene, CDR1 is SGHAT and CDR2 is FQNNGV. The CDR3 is CASSLDGFSGTYEQCF. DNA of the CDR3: TGTGCCAGCAGCTTAGATGGGTTTAGCGGGACGTACGAGCAGTGCTTC.

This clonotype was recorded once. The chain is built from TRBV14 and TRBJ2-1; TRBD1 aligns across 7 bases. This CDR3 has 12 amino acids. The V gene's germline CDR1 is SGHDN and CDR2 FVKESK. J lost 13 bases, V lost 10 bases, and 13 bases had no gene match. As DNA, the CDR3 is TGTGCCAACAGACATTGGACAGGAGAACAGTTCTTC. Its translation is CANRHWTGEQFF.

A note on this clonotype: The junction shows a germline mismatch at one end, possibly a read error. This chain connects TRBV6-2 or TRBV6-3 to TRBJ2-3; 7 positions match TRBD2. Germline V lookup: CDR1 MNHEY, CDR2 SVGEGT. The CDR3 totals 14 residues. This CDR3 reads CASSSRREPDTQCF. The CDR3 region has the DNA TGTGCCAGCAGCTCCAGGCGGGAGCCAGATACGCAGTGTTTT.

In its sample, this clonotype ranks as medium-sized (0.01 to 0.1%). This CDR3 is CASSQDPGRTVGFF. The CDR3 DNA sequence: TGTGCCAGCAGCCAGGATCCCGGCCGGACAGTGGGGTTCTTC. The chain uses TRBV6-6 and TRBJ2-1; maybe TRBD1 (6 bases). This CDR3 spans 14 amino acids. Germline CDR1 reads MNHNY; CDR2 reads SVGAGI (reference sequence). Trimming cost V 6 bases and J 15 bases, with 24 bases left between them.

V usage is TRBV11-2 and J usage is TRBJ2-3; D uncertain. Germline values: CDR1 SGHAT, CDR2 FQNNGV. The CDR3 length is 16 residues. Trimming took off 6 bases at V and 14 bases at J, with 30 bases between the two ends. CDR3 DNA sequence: TGTGCCAGCAGTCGACAACCCATCAACCCCACAGATGCGCGGTATTTT. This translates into CASSRQPINPTDARYF.

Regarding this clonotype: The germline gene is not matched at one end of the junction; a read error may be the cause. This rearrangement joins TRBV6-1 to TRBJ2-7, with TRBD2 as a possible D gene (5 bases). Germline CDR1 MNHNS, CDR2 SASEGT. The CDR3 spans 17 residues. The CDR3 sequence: CACSDWICPHHEGEQYF. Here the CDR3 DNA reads TGTGCCTGCAGTGATTGGATATGCCCCCACCACGAGGGCGAGCAGTACTTC.

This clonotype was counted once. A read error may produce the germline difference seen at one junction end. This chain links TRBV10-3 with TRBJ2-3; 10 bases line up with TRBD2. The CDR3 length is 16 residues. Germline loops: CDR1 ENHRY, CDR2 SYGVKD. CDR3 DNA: TGTGCCATAAGGCACACTAGCGGGGCTAACACAGATATGCAGTATTTT. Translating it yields CAIRHTSGANTDMQYF.

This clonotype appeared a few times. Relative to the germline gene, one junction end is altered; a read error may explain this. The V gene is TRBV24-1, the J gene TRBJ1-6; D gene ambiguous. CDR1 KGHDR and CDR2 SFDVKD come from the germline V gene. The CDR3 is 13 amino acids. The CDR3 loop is CATSGASYSPPHF. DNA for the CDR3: TGTGCCACCAGTGGGGCTTCCTATTCACCCCCCCACTTT.

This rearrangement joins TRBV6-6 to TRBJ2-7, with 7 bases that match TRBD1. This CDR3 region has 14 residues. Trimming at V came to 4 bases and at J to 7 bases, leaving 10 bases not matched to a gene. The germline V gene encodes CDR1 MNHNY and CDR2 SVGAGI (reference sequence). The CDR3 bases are TGTGCCAGCAGTTTCTCATCAGGGGGTGCGGAGCAGTACTTC. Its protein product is CASSFSSGGAEQYF.

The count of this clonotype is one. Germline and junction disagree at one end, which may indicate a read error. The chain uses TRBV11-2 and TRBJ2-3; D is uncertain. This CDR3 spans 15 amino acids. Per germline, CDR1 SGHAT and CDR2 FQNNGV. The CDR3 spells CASSLYVEIPDTQYF. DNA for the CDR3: TGTGCTAGCAGCTTGTACGTTGAGATTCCAGATACGCAGTATTTT.

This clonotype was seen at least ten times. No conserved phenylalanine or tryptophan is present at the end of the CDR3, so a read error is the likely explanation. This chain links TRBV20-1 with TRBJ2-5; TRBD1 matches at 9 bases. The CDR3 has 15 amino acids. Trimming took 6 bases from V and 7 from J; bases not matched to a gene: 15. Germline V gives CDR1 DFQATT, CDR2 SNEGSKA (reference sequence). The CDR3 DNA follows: TGCAGTGCCCAGACGGGGACAGGGCTATGGGGGACCCAGTACTCC. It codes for CSAQTGTGLWGTQYS.

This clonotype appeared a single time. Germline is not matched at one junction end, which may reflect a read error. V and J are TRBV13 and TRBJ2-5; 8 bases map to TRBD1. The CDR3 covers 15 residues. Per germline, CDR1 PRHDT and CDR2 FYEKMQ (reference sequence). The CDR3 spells CASSSRRQGWETHYF. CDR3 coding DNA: TGTGCCAGCAGCTCCCGCAGACAGGGGTGGGAGACCCATTACTTC.

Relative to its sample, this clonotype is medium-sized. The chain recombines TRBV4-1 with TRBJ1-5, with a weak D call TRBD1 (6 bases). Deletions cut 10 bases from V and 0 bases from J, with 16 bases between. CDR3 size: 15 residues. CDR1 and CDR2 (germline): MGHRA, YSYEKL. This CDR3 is CATAPGGLSNQPQHF. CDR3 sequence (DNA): TGCGCCACCGCCCCGGGGGGGCTTAGCAATCAGCCCCAGCATTTT.

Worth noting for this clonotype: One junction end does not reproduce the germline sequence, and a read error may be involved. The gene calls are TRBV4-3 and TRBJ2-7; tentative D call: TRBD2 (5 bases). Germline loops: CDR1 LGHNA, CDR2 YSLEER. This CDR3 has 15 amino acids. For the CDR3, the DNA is TGTGCCAGCAGCCAATATTGGGAGACTCCCTACGAGCAGTACTTC. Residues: CASSQYWETPYEQYF.

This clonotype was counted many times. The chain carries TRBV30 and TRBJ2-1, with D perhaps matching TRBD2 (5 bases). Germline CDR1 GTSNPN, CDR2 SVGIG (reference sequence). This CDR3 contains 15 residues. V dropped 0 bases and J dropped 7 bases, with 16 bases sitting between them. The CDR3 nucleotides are TGTGCCTGGAGTGTATCTGGAGGCCCTGGGAATGAGCAGTTCTTC. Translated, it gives CAWSVSGGPGNEQFF.

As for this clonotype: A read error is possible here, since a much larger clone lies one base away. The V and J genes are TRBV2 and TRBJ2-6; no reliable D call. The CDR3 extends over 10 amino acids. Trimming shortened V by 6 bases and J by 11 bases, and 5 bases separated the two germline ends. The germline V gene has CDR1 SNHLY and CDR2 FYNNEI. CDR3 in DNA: TGTGCCAGCAGGGGCGACGTCCTGACTTTC. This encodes CASRGDVLTF. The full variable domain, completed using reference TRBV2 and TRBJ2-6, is EPEVTQTPSHQVTQMGQEVILRCVPISNHLYFYWYRQILGQKVEFLVSFYNNEISEKSEIFDDQFSVERPDGSNFTLKIRSTKLEDSAMYFCASRGDVLTFGAGSRLTVL.